A single sample gave rise to the 6 T cell receptor beta chains below, sequenced in a study of T cell responses to AZD1222 COVID-19 vaccine. Some clones are missing from TCRdb's copy, which holds only in-frame ones; the method was immunoSEQ multiplex PCR. Here the sample spans roughly 180,000 clones, 91% being singletons. The source was peripheral blood, collected 28 days after the second AZD1222 dose. The receptors derive from an adult who received the AZD1222 COVID-19 vaccine.

The V and J genes are TRBV15 and TRBJ1-6; D gene uncertain. V gave up 0 bases and J gave up 5 bases, with 5 bases separating them. The CDR3 totals 14 residues. Germline V lookup: CDR1 LNHNV, CDR2 YYDKDF (reference sequence). DNA for the CDR3: TGTGCCACCAGCAGAGATTCTAATAATTCACCCCTCCACTTT. Translation: CATSRDSNNSPLHF.

CDR3 nucleotides: TGTGCCAGCAGCTTAGAGGCAGGGATAGGCACTGAAGCTTTCTTT. This encodes CASSLEAGIGTEAFF. The chain uses TRBV4-2 and TRBJ1-1; D perhaps matches TRBD1 (5 bases). V was pared by 5 bases and J by 4 bases, with 17 bases between. The CDR3 has 15 amino acids. CDR1 and CDR2 (germline): LGHNA, YNFKEQ.

The table lists this clone with a few counts. The chain carries TRBV4-3 and TRBJ1-2, with D possibly matching TRBD1 (5 bases). The CDR3 consists of 13 residues. Per the germline V gene, CDR1 is LGHNA and CDR2 is YSLEER. V lost 4 bases and J 4 bases, leaving 10 bases between the germline ends. CDR3 nucleotide sequence: TGCGCCAGCAGCCCAGGGAATCCCTATGGCTACACCTTC. Its translation: CASSPGNPYGYTF.

The chain recombines TRBV4-3 with TRBJ1-3; no reliable D call. Germline lookup yields CDR1 LGHNA and CDR2 YSLEER. The CDR3 totals 16 residues. V was trimmed by 1 base and J by 4 bases, leaving 14 bases between them. The CDR3 loop reads CASSQASQVVGNTIYF. For the CDR3, the DNA is TGCGCCAGCAGCCAAGCGTCCCAGGTGGTGGGAAACACCATATATTTT.

This clone was counted a single time. V is TRBV18 and J is TRBJ1-6; 10 bases are shared with TRBD1. Germline CDR1 KGHSH, CDR2 LQKENI. Losses at the gene ends were 2 bases for V and 7 bases for J; bases not matched to a gene: 5. CDR3 size: 16 residues. CDR3 sequence (DNA): TGTGCCAGCTCACCATCAGGGGGACAGGGGAATTCACCCCTCCACTTT. Translation gives CASSPSGGQGNSPLHF.

This CDR3 is CASSHGGSNYGYTF. In DNA, the CDR3 is TGCGCCAGCAGCCATGGGGGGTCTAACTATGGCTACACCTTC. The chain recombines TRBV4-1 with TRBJ1-2; tentatively, D is TRBD1 (5 bases). V lost 3 bases and J 0 bases, leaving 8 bases between the germline ends. The CDR3 covers 14 residues. CDR1 is MGHRA and CDR2 is YSYEKL in the germline V gene.